The sequence of this T cell receptor beta chain was determined in a study of blood T cells in healthy people across ages. The CDR3 runs to 14 residues. The V gene's germline CDR1 is SNHLY and CDR2 FYNNEI. Trimming took 9 bases from V and 0 from J, leaving 15 bases between them. Then a second PCR, running roughly 6 to 12 cycles, was carried out with a sample-barcoded 5' primer and a J-beta primer mix. TCRdb processed the 5' RACE reads anew with MiXCR; each CDR3 protein has one entry. Found here are about 1.6 million distinct CDR3 sequences, about 35% of them singletons; the top ten hold roughly 12%. The chain joins TRBV2 to TRBJ2-7, with D perhaps matching TRBD1 (6 bases). The sequenced sample was blood. The sequence came from a woman in her 30s in good health. Here the CDR3 DNA reads TGTGCCAGTAAAGACAGGCCAAGCTCCTACGAGCAGTACTTC. Protein sequence: CASKDRPSSYEQYF.